This record covers a single T cell receptor (beta chain). The data originate from a study of blood T cell repertoires in COVID-19. Study-level background: Material from acute and convalescent COVID-19 was sourced from the United States, Italy and Spain. The analysed material was cDNA or gDNA that came from T cells, B-cell-depleted T cells, or PBMCs.

J was trimmed by 0 bases and V by 1 base; bases with no gene match: 6. The CDR3 covers 16 residues. CDR1 SGHRS and CDR2 YFSETQ come from the germline V gene. Under the authors' procedure: Amplification of reference gene primers provided the estimated nucleated cell counts. Assay: immunoSEQ multiplex PCR; the TCRdb copy retains only in-frame clones and omits some. V and J calls plus clone size are reproduced from that table; the DNA served to infer D and trimming. The table lists 240,000 or so clones, about 82% of them singletons, with roughly an eighth in the top ten. The sequencing input was peripheral blood. This chain joins TRBV5-1 and TRBJ1-1; TRBD1 agrees at 7 bases. This sequence originates from an elderly man with acute or convalescent COVID-19. Here the CDR3 reads CASSLFTGDLNTEAFF. Here the CDR3 DNA reads TGCGCCAGCAGCTTGTTCACAGGGGATTTGAACACTGAAGCTTTCTTT. The whole variable domain, remainder taken from reference TRBV5-1 and TRBJ1-1, is KAGVTQTPRYLIKTRGQQVTLSCSPISGHRSVSWYQQTPGQGLQFLFEYFSETQRNKGNFPGRFSGRQFSNSRSEMNVSTLELGDSALYLCASSLFTGDLNTEAFFGQGTRLTVV.